The count of the clone carrying this T cell receptor beta chain is one. What it binds is not known. The data originate from a study of identical twins. Study observations and caveats: Twins shared out-of-frame alpha sequences with excess low generation probability.

This CDR3 is built from 14 residues. Germline CDR1 and CDR2: SQVTM and ANQGSEA. The V gene end was trimmed by 2 bases and the J gene end by 2 bases; junction bases not matched to a gene: 5. TCRdb re-analysed the 5' RACE reads in MiXCR, keeping a single row per CDR3 protein. The data contain roughly 1,500,000 distinct CDR3 sequences, 32% of them singletons. The source is a newborn girl in good health. This chain uses TRBV29-1 with TRBJ2-5, with 7 bases aligning to TRBD1. Sequenced input: cord blood. Here the CDR3 reads CSVEKRRGQETQYF. CDR3 coding DNA: TGCAGCGTTGAAAAGCGCAGGGGGCAAGAGACCCAGTACTTC.